The rows below give T cell receptor beta chains drawn from one sample of a study of T cell changes during pregnancy in multiple sclerosis. TCRdb's table, derived via immunoSEQ multiplex PCR, lists solely in-frame clones and lacks some. The sample lists some 110,000 clones, 80% to 95% occurring once. Specimen: peripheral blood, collected in the third trimester of pregnancy. The receptors were sampled from a female donor with multiple sclerosis, enrolled in a pregnancy study. CDR3s include the opening cysteine and the closing phenylalanine or tryptophan. A D gene is named only where the DNA matches it firmly. The size field is filled for only some rows; it gives once, few, many or a size class.

TRBD2 | TRBJ2-1 | few | TRBV5-4 | TGTGCCAGCAGCTTCGGCGGGAGGGCAGATGAGCAGTTCTTC | CASSFGGRADEQFF
. | TRBJ2-1 | . | TRBV5-4 | TGTGCCAGCAGCTTCTCTAGCGTCAATGAGCAGTTCTTC | CASSFSSVNEQFF
TRBD1 | TRBJ1-2 | few | TRBV5-1 | TGCGCCAGCAGCTTCGGACAGGGGAGGGACTATGGCTACACCTTC | CASSFGQGRDYGYTF
TRBD2 | TRBJ2-5 | . | TRBV19 | TGTGCCAGTAATAGCGGGGGTGAGGAGACCCAGTACTTC | CASNSGGEETQYF
. | TRBJ1-4 | . | TRBV30 | TGTGCCTGGACTACAGTAGGCAGAGAAAAACTGTTTTTT | CAWTTVGREKLFF
. | TRBJ1-5 | . | TRBV7-9 | TGTGCCAGCAGCTTAATCGAGAGTCAGCCCCAGCATTTT | CASSLIESQPQHF
. | TRBJ1-6 | . | TRBV5-8 | TGTGCCAGCAGCTTGGGACAGTTATATAATTCACCCCTCCACTTT | CASSLGQLYNSPLHF
. | TRBJ1-2 | . | TRBV18 | TGTGCCAGCTCACCACCGGGGGGAAAGACCTATGGCTACACCTTC | CASSPPGGKTYGYTF
TRBD2 | TRBJ2-7 | . | TRBV6-5 | TGTGCCGGTCCGGGACTAGCGGGAGCCGAGCAGTACTTC | CAGPGLAGAEQYF
TRBD2 | TRBJ2-3 | . | TRBV5-4 | TGTGCCAGCAGCATGAGCGGGAGTTGGGGCACAGATACGCAGTATTTT | CASSMSGSWGTDTQYF
TRBD1 | TRBJ1-6 | . | TRBV30 | TGTGCCTGGAGCCAACCCCGGGACAGGGTTAATTCACCCCTCCACTTT | CAWSQPRDRVNSPLHF
. | TRBJ1-6 | . | TRBV6-5 | TGTGCCAGCAGTCGGGGGATAAAGGATAATTCACCCCTCCACTTT | CASSRGIKDNSPLHF
TRBD1 | TRBJ2-1 | . | TRBV28 | TGTGCCAGCAGCAAAGGGGGACAGGGGGATGATGAGCAGTTCTTC | CASSKGGQGDDEQFF
. | TRBJ1-1 | few | TRBV5-1 | TGCGCCAGCAGCTGGGCGACAGGGAACACTGAAGCTTTCTTT | CASSWATGNTEAFF
TRBD2 | TRBJ2-2 | . | TRBV5-1 | TGCGCCAGCAGCTTGGACGGGAGGGCCGTCGGGGAGCTGTTTTTT | CASSLDGRAVGELFF
. | TRBJ2-7 | . | TRBV13 | TGTGCCAGCAGCTTAGGCCTAGGCAGCCAGCAGTACTTC | CASSLGLGSQQYF
. | TRBJ1-5 | once | TRBV28 | TGTGCCAGCAGTTTGCCGACAGACCTATCAGCCGGTAGTCAGCATTTT | CASSLPTDLSAGSQHF
. | TRBJ1-1 | . | TRBV28 | TGTGCCAGCAGTTTGGAGGTCCGTCGGTACACTGAAGCTTTCTTT | CASSLEVRRYTEAFF
. | TRBJ2-1 | few | TRBV5-1 | TGCGCCAGCAGCACCCTAGGCGGGACTTACAATGAGCAGTTCTTC | CASSTLGGTYNEQFF
TRBD1 | TRBJ1-1 | . | TRBV4-1 | TGCGCCAGCAGCCACACAGGGGCGAACACTGAAGCTTTCTTT | CASSHTGANTEAFF
. | TRBJ2-1 | once | TRBV11-2 | TGTGCCAGCAGCTCATCAGGGGCCTACAATGAGCAGTTCTTC | CASSSSGAYNEQFF
TRBD2 | TRBJ2-1 | once | TRBV12-5 | TGTGCTAGTGGTTTATGGTCGACTAGCGGAATCAATGAGCAGTTCTTC | CASGLWSTSGINEQFF
TRBD1 | TRBJ2-5 | . | TRBV30 | TGTGCCTGGAGTGAAGGGGGCGAGTCGGAGACCCAGTACTTC | CAWSEGGESETQYF
. | TRBJ1-1 | once | TRBV27 | TGTGCCAGCAGTTCACAGCAGGGCTGGTTCACTGAAGCTTTCTTT | CASSSQQGWFTEAFF
. | TRBJ2-1 | . | TRBV9 | TGTGCCAGCAGCGTAGAACCCCGTGCTAGCTCCTACAATGAGCAGTTCTTC | CASSVEPRASSYNEQFF
TRBD1 | TRBJ2-1 | . | TRBV5-4 | TGTGCCAGCAGCCCGGAGGGACAGGGGAGGTACAATGAGCAGTTCTTC | CASSPEGQGRYNEQFF
TRBD2 | TRBJ2-1 | . | TRBV19 | TGTGCCAGTAGTAAGCTAGCGGGGGCCTACAATGAGCAGTTCTTC | CASSKLAGAYNEQFF
TRBD1 | TRBJ1-2 | . | TRBV11-1 | TGTGCCAGCAGCAGCACCGGGACAGCTCTCTATGGCTACACCTTC | CASSSTGTALYGYTF
TRBD2 | TRBJ2-5 | . | TRBV5-1 | TGCGCCAGCAGCTTGCAAATCTGGACTAGTGGCATGTCTCAAGAGACCCAGTACTTC | CASSLQIWTSGMSQETQYF
. | TRBJ2-2 | . | TRBV23-1 | TGCGCCACGGGTCTAGCGCCCCCCGGGGAGCTGTTTTTT | CATGLAPPGELFF
. | TRBJ1-2 | . | TRBV7-9 | TGTGCCAGCAGCTTCCCAGGGGATGGCTACACCTTC | CASSFPGDGYTF
TRBD2 | TRBJ2-3 | once | TRBV2 | TGTGCCAGCAGGGGGACTAGTGGGGGACGGGATACGCAGTATTTT | CASRGTSGGRDTQYF
. | TRBJ2-1 | . | TRBV7-2 | TGTGCCAGCAGCCCGAGGGCGGGGCAGTTCTTC | CASSPRAGQFF
TRBD2 | TRBJ2-2 | . | TRBV5-4 | TGTGCCAGCAGCTTACCGTACGGGAGGGGAAACACCGGGGAGCTGTTTTTT | CASSLPYGRGNTGELFF
. | TRBJ2-5 | . | TRBV30 | TGTGCCTGGAGTAGGGGCTCCCAAGAGACCCAGTACTTC | CAWSRGSQETQYF
. | TRBJ2-2 | . | TRBV2 | TGTGCCAGCACGTCCGAGAGAGCGAACACCGGGGAGCTGTTTTTT | CASTSERANTGELFF
TRBD2 | TRBJ2-1 | . | TRBV27 | TGTGCCAGCAGTTTATCGCGGGAGGGTCTCAATGAGCAGTTCTTC | CASSLSREGLNEQFF
TRBD1 | TRBJ1-1 | once | TRBV27 | TGTGCCAGCAGTTTATCGGGACAGACGAACACTGAAGCTTTCTTT | CASSLSGQTNTEAFF
. | TRBJ2-7 | . | TRBV6-5 | TGTGCCAGCAGTTACTACGGGGGGCGCGGCGAGCAGTACTTC | CASSYYGGRGEQYF
. | TRBJ2-2 | . | TRBV30 | TGTGCCTGGAGTGTAGTCCCGAAGGGGGCCGGGGAGCTGTTTTTT | CAWSVVPKGAGELFF
. | TRBJ1-1 | . | TRBV19 | TGTGCCAGTAGTTTGGCCGGGGACACTGAAGCTTTCTTT | CASSLAGDTEAFF
TRBD2 | TRBJ2-3 | . | TRBV9 | TGTGCCAGCAGTGGGGCGGGGGTTAGCACAGATACGCAGTATTTT | CASSGAGVSTDTQYF
. | TRBJ2-1 | . | TRBV9 | TGTGCCAGCAGCGTTCGGCGGGATAGCTCCTACAATGAGCAGTTCTTC | CASSVRRDSSYNEQFF
. | TRBJ2-2 | . | TRBV7-3 | TGTGCCAGCAGCGCCTCGGTGAACACCGGGGAGCTGTTTTTT | CASSASVNTGELFF
. | TRBJ2-2 | . | TRBV13 | TGTGCCAGCCTTGACAGCCTTGGTACCGGGGAGCTGTTTTTT | CASLDSLGTGELFF
TRBD2 | TRBJ2-5 | . | TRBV5-6 | TGTGCCAGCAGCTTTCGGACTAGCGGGGGGAGAGTGACCCAGTACTTC | CASSFRTSGGRVTQYF
TRBD2 | TRBJ2-7 | . | TRBV10-1 | TGCGCCAGCAGCGACTTAGGGACTACCTCCGAGCAGTACTTC | CASSDLGTTSEQYF
. | TRBJ1-2 | . | TRBV5-1 | TGCGCCAGCAGCACAGGCGGGACCGAACATGGCTACACCTTC | CASSTGGTEHGYTF